The clone carrying this T cell receptor beta chain was counted many times. Its antigen is not known. Investigators profiled TCR beta VDJ and CDR3 from genomic DNA template. TCRdb fed the reads into MiXCR, producing one record per CDR3 protein. Of about 110,000 distinct CDR3 sequences in the sample, under 60% are singletons; the top ten hold about a third. This entry comes from a study of CD8+CD57+ T cells in acquired aplastic anemia. Across the study: Mean DNA quantity obtained from sorted CD4+ and CD8+ cells was around 3.2 ug.

Germline CDR1 is SNHLY and CDR2 is FYNNEI. The CDR3 runs 12 residues. The V and J ends lost 8 bases and 1 base respectively, with 8 bases between them. Study-level results: Common to patients and controls were 25 to 30 CD8+ CDR3 sequences.

The sample comprised sorted CD4+, CD8+, or CD8+CD57+ T cells (not recorded which) from PBMCs. V and J are TRBV2 and TRBJ1-1; a weak D match, TRBD1 (5 bases). The source of this sequence is a human donor in good health, serving as a control. The CDR3 region has the DNA TGTGCCAGCCGACAGCCGAACACTGAAGCTTTCTTT. It yields the protein CASRQPNTEAFF.